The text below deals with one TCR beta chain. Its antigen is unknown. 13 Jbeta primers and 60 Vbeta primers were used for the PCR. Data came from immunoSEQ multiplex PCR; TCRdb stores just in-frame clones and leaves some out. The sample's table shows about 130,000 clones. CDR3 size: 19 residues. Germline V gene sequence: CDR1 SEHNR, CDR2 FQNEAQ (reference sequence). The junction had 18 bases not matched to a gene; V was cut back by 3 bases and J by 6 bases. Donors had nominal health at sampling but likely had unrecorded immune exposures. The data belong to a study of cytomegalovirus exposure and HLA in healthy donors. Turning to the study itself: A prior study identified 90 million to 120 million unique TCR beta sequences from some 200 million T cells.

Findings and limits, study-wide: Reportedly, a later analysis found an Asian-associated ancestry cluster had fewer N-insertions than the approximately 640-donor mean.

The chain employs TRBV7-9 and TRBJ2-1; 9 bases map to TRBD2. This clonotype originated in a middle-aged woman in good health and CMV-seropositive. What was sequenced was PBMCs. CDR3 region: CASSLFGPEIAGEGNEQFF. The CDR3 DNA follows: TGTGCCAGCAGCTTGTTCGGGCCGGAAATAGCGGGAGAGGGCAATGAGCAGTTCTTC.